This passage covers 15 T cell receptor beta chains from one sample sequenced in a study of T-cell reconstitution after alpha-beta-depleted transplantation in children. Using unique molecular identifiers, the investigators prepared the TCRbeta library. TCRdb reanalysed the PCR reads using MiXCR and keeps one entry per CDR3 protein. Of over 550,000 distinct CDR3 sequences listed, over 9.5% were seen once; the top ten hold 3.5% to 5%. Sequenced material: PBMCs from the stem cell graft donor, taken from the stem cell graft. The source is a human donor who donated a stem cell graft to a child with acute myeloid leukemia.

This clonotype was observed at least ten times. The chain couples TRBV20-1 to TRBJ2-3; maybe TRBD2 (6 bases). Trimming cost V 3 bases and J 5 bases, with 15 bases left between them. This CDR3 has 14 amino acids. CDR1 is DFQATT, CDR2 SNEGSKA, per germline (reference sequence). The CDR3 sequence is CSASLRGGEDTQYF. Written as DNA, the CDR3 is TGCAGTGCTAGTTTAAGAGGAGGGGAAGATACGCAGTATTTT.

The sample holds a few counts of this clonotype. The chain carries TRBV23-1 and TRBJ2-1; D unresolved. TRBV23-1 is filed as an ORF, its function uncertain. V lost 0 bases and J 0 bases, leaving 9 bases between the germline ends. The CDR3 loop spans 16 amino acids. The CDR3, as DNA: TGCGCCAGCAGTCAATCGGTCAGCAGCTCCTACAATGAGCAGTTCTTC. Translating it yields CASSQSVSSSYNEQFF.

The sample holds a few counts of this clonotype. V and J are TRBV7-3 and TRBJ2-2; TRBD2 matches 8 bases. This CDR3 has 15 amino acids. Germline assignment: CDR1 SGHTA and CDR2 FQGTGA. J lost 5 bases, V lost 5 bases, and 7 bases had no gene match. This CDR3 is CASSPGASGTGELFF. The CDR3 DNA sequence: TGTGCCAGCAGCCCGGGAGCTAGCGGGACCGGGGAGCTGTTTTTT. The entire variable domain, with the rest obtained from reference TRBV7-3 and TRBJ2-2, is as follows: GAGVSQTPSNKVTEKGKYVELRCDPISGHTALYWYRQSLGQGPEFLIYFQGTGAADDSGLPNDRFFAVRPEGSVSTLKIQRTERGDSAVYLCASSPGASGTGELFFGEGSRLTVL.

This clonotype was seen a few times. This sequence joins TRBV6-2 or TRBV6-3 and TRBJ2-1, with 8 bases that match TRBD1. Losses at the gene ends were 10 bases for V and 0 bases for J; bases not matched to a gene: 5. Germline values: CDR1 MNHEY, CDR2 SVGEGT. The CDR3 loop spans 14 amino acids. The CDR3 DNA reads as TGTGCCACCATCGACAGGGGCTCCTACAATGAGCAGTTCTTC. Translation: CATIDRGSYNEQFF.

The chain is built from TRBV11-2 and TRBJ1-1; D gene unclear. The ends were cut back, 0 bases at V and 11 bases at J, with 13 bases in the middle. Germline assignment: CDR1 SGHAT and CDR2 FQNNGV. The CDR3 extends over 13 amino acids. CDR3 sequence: CASSLDPAVWAFF. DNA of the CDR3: TGTGCCAGCAGCTTAGATCCGGCCGTTTGGGCTTTCTTT.

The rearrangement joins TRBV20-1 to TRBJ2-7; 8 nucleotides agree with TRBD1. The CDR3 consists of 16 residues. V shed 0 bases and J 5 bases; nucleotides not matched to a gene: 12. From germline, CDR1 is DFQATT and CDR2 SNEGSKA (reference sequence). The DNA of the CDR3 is TGCAGTGCTAGAGACCACCCGACAGGGGCTGCGGACGAGCAGTACTTC. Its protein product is CSARDHPTGAADEQYF.

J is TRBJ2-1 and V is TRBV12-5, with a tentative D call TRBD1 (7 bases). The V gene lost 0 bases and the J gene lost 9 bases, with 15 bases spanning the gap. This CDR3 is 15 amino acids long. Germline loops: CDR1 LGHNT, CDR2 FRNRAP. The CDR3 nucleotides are TGTGCTAGTGGTTTGGTACCTGGAGGGGGCGGTGAGCAGTTCTTC. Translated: CASGLVPGGGGEQFF.

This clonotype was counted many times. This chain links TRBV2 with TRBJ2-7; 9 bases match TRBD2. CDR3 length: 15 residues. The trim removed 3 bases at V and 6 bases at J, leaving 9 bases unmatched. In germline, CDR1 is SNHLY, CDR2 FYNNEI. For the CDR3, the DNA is TGTGCCAGCAGTGATAAGTCGGCGGGAGGGCGCGAGCAGTACTTC. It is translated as CASSDKSAGGREQYF.

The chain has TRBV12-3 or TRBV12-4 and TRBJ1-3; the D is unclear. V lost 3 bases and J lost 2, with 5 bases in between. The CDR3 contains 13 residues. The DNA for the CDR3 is TGTGCCAGCAGTTTCCCGACTGGAAACACCATATATTTT. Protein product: CASSFPTGNTIYF.

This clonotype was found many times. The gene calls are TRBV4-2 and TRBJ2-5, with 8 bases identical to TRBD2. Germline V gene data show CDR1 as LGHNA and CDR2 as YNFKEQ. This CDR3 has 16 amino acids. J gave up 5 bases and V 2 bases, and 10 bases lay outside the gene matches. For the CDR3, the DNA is TGTGCCAGCAGCCAAAATAGCGGGACCGGTTTGGAGACCCAGTACTTC. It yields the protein CASSQNSGTGLETQYF.

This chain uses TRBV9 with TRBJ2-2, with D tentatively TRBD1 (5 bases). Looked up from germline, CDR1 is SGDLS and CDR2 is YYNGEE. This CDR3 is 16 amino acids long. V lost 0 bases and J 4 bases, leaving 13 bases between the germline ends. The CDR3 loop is CASSVVAGASTGELFF. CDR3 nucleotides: TGTGCCAGCAGCGTAGTAGCTGGGGCGAGCACCGGGGAGCTGTTTTTT. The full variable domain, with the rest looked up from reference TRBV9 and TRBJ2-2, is DSGVTQTPKHLITATGQRVTLRCSPRSGDLSVYWYQQSLDQGLQFLIQYYNGEERAKGNILERFSAQQFPDLHSELNLSSLELGDSALYFCASSVVAGASTGELFFGEGSRLTVL.

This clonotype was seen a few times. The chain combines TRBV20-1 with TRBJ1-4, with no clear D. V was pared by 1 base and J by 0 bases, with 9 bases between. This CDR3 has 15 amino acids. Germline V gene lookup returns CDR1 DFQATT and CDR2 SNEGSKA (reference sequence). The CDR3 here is CSARVGSATNEKLFF. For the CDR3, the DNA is TGCAGTGCTAGAGTGGGGAGCGCAACTAATGAAAAACTGTTTTTT.

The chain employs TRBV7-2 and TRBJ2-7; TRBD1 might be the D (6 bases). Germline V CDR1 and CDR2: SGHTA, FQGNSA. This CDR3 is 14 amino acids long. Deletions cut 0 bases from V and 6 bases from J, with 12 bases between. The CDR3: CASSLARQASEQYF. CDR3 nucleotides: TGTGCCAGCAGCTTAGCGCGACAGGCTTCCGAGCAGTACTTC.

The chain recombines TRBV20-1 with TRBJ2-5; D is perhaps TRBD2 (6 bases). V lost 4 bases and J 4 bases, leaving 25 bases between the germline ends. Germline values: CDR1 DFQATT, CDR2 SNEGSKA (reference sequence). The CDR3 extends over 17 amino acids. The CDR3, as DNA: TGCAGTGCTAAAATTACTAGTGAGGCGGGATGGGGAGAGACCCAGTACTTC. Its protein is CSAKITSEAGWGETQYF.

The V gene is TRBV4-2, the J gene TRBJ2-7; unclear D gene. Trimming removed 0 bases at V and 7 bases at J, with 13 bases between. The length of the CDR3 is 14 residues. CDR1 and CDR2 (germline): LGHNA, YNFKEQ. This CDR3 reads CASSQESLLREQYF. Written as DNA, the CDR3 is TGTGCCAGCAGCCAAGAGTCCCTTCTACGAGAGCAGTACTTC.